Each of the 2 T cell receptor beta chains below was sequenced from the same sample in a study of OX40 agonist ivuxolimab in advanced cancers. Using immunoSEQ multiplex PCR, the repertoire was profiled, and TCRdb retains in-frame clones only, with some absent. The sample holds over 20,000 clones; 80% to 90% are singletons and the top ten take roughly half. The sequencing here drew on CD4+ or CD8+ T cells sorted from blood, taken in a trial of the OX40 agonist ivuxolimab. Source of these receptors: an adult with an advanced solid tumor such as melanoma, head and neck, liver or kidney cancer.

The chain combines TRBV19 with TRBJ1-1; no firm D call. CDR1 LNHDA and CDR2 SQIVND come from the germline V gene (reference sequence). This CDR3 spans 12 amino acids. V shed 1 base and J shed 10 bases, with 10 bases lying between them. The CDR3 sequence is CASSIGAAGAFF. DNA for the CDR3: TGTGCCAGTAGTATAGGGGCAGCGGGAGCTTTCTTT. The full variable domain, its missing parts supplied by reference TRBV19 and TRBJ1-1, is DGGITQSPKYLFRKEGQNVTLSCEQNLNHDAMYWYRQDPGQGLRLIYYSQIVNDFQKGDIAEGYSVSREKKESFPLTVTSAQKNPTAFYLCASSIGAAGAFFGQGTRLTVV.

The J gene is TRBJ2-3, the V gene TRBV13; D is possibly TRBD1 (6 bases). The length of the CDR3 is 16 residues. V shed 5 bases and J shed 5 bases, with 20 bases lying between them. Germline CDR1 PRHDT, CDR2 FYEKMQ (reference sequence). The CDR3 bases are TGTGCCAGCAGCAAACGGATAGGGCAGGGGAGAGATACGCAGTATTTT. It translates to CASSKRIGQGRDTQYF.